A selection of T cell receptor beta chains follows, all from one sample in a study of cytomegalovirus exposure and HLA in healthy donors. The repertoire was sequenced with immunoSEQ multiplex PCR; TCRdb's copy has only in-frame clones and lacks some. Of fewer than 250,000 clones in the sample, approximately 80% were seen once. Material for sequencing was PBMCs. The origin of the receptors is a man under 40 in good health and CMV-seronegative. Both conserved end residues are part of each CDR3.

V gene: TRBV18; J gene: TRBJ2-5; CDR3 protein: CASSPPGLAGGQETQYF
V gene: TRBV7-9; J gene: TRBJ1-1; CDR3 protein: CASSSYPGQPNMNTEAFF
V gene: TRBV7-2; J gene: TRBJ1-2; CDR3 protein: CASSRTGQGNYGYTF
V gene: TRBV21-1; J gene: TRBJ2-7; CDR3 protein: CASIDSEQYF
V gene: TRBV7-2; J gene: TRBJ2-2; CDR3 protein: CASSTDRGELFF
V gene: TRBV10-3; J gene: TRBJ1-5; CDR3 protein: CAISGRDRVGNNQPQHF
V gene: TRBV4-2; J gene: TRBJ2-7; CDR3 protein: CASSQDLVQYF
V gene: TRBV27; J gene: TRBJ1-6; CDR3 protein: CASSRSDRGYNSPLHF
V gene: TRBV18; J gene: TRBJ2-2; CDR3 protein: CASSGVAPNTGELFF
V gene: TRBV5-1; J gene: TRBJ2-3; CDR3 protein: CASSLERGATTDTQYF
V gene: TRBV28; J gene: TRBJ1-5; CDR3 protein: CASLTGNQPQHF
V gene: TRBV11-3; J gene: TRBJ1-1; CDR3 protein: CASSQTPGTEAFF
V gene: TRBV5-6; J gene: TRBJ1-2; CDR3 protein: CASSLVDRAYGYTF
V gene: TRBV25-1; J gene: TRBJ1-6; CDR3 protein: CASSELLGSTGHSPLHF
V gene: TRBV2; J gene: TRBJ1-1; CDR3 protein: CASSVQGTMNTEAFF
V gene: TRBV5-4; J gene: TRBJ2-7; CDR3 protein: CASSSTSGGWYEQYF
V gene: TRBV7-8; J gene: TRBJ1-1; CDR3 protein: CASSRERWSGGGTEAFF
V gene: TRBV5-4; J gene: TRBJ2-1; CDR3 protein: CATKPGAGGVNEQFF
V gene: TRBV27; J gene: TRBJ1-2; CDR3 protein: CASSPRGTNYGYTF
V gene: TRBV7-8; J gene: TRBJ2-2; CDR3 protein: CASRRAITGELFF
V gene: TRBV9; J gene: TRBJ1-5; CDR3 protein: CASSRSPDQPQHF
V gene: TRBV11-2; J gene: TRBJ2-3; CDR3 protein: CASSLELAGGTDTQYF
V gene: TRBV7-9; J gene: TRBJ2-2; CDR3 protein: CASSSTGGAVTGELFF
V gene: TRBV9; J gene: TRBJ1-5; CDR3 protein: CASSVDSSNQPQHF
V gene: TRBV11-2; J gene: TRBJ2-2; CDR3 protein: CASSPTGTGELFF
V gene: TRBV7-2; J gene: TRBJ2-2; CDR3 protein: CASSLRDRRTTANTGELFF
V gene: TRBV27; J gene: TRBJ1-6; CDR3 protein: CASARTGDRNSPLHF
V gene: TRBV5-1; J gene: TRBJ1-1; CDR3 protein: CASSPYRVGTEAFF
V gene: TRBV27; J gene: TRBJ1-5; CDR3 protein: CASSPTGSIQPQHF
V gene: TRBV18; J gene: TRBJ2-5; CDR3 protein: CASSPGTGEETQYF
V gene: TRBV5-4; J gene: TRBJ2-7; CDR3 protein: CASRGALSYEQYF
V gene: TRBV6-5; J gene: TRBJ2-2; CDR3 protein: CASRLSNTGELFF
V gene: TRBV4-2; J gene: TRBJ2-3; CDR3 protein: CASSQDPRGGTDTQYF
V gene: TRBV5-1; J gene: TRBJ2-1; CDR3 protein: CASSLVLAGLSSYNEQFF
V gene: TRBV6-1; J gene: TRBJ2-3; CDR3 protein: CASSPDRAGTDTQYF
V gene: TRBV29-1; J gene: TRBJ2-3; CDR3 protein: CSIPLAGVTDTQYF
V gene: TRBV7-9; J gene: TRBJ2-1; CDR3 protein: CASSSGPQFF
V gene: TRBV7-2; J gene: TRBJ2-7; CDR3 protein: CASSSQIYEQYF
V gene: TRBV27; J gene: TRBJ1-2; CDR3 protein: CASSLSRTGKYGYTF
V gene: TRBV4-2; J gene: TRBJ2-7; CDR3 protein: CASSPRGGGDTYEQYF
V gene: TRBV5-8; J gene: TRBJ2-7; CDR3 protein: CASSLAGTGTSEQYF
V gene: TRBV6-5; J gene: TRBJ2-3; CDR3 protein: CASSRSSGGADTQYF
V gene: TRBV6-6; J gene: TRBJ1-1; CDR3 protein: CASSYSGTGGRAFF
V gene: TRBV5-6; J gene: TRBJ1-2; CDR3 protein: CASSRQGNYGYTF
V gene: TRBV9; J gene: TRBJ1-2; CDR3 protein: CASSGETGVYGYTF